The clone carrying this TCR beta chain has at least ten counts. Its antigen is as yet unknown. These data are taken from a study of CD8 T cells in ankylosing spondylitis. Study-level results: Ankylosing spondylitis blood seemed to carry a telltale TCR beta motif made of several highly homologous variants. Disease-linked clones reportedly concentrated significantly in matched ankylosing spondylitis synovial fluid.

A quantitative 5'-RACE method, one with molecular barcodes, was used to make TCR beta libraries. TCRdb re-called the 5' RACE reads through MiXCR, storing one row per CDR3 protein. The sample yields about 130,000 distinct CDR3 sequences, around 7% seen once. Germline CDR1 SNHLY, CDR2 FYNNEI. V lost 7 bases to trimming and J lost 0 bases, with 7 bases between them. The CDR3 covers 13 residues. Sequencing used blood, either unsorted or a sorted T cell fraction (not recorded which). This sequence joins TRBV2 and TRBJ2-1; D is unresolved. The clonotype comes from a male donor with ankylosing spondylitis or in good health (not recorded which). CDR3 nucleotides: TGTGCCAGCATCCAGAGCTCCTACAATGAGCAGTTCTTC. Translation: CASIQSSYNEQFF.